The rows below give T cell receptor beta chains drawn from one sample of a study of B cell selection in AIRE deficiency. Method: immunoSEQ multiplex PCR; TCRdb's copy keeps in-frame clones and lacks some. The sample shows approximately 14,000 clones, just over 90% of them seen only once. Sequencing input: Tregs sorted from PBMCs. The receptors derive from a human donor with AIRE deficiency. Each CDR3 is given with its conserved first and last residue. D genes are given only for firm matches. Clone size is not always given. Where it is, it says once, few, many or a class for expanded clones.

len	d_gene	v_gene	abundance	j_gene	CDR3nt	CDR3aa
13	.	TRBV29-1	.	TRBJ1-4	TGCAGCGTTGGGTGGACTACAGATAAAAAACTGTTTTTT	CSVGWTTDKKLFF
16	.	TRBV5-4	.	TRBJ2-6	TGTGCCAGCAGCTTGGGGACAGTGACTGGGGCCAACGTCCTGACTTTC	CASSLGTVTGANVLTF
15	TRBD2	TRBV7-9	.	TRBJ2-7	TGTGCCAGCAGCTATCCGGGACTAGCAACCTACGAGCAGTACTTC	CASSYPGLATYEQYF
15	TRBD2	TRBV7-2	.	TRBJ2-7	TGTGCCAGCAGTCTCCGAGCGGGACTTACCTACGAGCAGTACTTC	CASSLRAGLTYEQYF
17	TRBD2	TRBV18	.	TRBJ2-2	TGTGCCAGCCCACCACCGGGCGCGGGAGCCGACACCGGGGAGCTGTTTTTT	CASPPPGAGADTGELFF
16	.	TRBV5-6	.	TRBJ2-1	TGTGCCAGCAGCTTATTCGCGGGCCTCTCCTACAATGAGCAGTTCTTC	CASSLFAGLSYNEQFF
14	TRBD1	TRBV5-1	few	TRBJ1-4	TGCGCCAGCAGCCTTGGACAGGGGAGGGAAAAACTGTTTTTT	CASSLGQGREKLFF
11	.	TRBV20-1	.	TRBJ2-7	TGCAGTGCTAGACAGGTTTTTGATCAGTACTTC	CSARQVFDQYF
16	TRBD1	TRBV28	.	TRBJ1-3	TGTGCCAGCATCAAGACAGGGGGCGCCACTGGAAACACCATATATTTT	CASIKTGGATGNTIYF
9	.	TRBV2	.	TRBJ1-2	TGTGCCAGCAGGGGCTCCTACACCTTC	CASRGSYTF
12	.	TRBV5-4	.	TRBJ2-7	TGTGCCAGCAGCTCGGACAGCTACGAGCAGTACTTC	CASSSDSYEQYF
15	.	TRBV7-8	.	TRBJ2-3	TGTGCCAGCAGTGTGAGAGGGCCAAACACAGATACGCAGTATTTT	CASSVRGPNTDTQYF
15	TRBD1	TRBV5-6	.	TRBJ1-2	TGTGCCAGCAGTCCCGTACCAGGGGGCGCCTATGGCTACACCTTC	CASSPVPGGAYGYTF
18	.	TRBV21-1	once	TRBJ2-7	TGTGCCAGCAGCAAACGGACAGGGACTACCCAGACTCTGGAGGAGCAGTACTTC	CASSKRTGTTQTLEEQYF
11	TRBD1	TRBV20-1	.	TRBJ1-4	TGCAGTGCTGGGGGACAGGGAGAACTGTTTTTT	CSAGGQGELFF
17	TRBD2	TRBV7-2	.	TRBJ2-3	TGTGCCAGCAGCTCCGGGACTAGCGGTACTAGCACAGATACGCAGTATTTT	CASSSGTSGTSTDTQYF
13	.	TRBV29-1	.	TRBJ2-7	TGCAGCGTGATATCGGGGCTCTCCTACGAGCAGTACTTC	CSVISGLSYEQYF
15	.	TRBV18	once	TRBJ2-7	TGTGCCAGCTCAAGAGGACACCAACTCTCCTACGAGCAGTACTTC	CASSRGHQLSYEQYF
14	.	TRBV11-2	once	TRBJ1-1	TGTGCCAGCAGCTCACCGGGACCTTTAAGGGTAGCTTTCTTT	CASSSPGPLRVAFF
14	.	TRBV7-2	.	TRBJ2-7	TGTGCCAGCAGCTTAGCAGCGGATTATTACGAGCAGTACTTC	CASSLAADYYEQYF
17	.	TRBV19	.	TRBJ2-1	TGTGCCAGTAGTAAGGGGTTTAGCGGAAGCTCCTACAATGAGCAGTTCTTC	CASSKGFSGSSYNEQFF
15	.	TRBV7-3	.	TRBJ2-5	TGTGCCAGCAGCCCAACCCCGGGTAGACAAGAGACCCAGTACTTC	CASSPTPGRQETQYF
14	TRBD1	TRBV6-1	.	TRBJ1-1	TGTGCCAGCAGAGTCTCCGGGACAGGGGCAAAACCTTTCTTT	CASRVSGTGAKPFF
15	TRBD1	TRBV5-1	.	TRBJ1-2	TGCGCCAGCAACCCCTCCGGGACAGCTTTATATGGCTACACCTTC	CASNPSGTALYGYTF
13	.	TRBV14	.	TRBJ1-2	TGTGCCAGCAGCCACGAGAGTAACTATGGCTACACCTTC	CASSHESNYGYTF
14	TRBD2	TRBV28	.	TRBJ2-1	TGTGCCAGCAGCCAGGGACTAGTGGCCAATGAGCAGTTCTTC	CASSQGLVANEQFF
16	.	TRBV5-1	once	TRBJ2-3	TGCGCCAGCAGCTTGGTTCGGCAGGGCCTCACAGATACGCAGTATTTT	CASSLVRQGLTDTQYF
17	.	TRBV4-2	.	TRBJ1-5	TGTGCCAGCAGCCAAGTTACCCTAGTGATAGGGAATCAGCCCCAGCATTTT	CASSQVTLVIGNQPQHF
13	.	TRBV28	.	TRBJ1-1	TGTGCCAGCAGTACTCCGGGACATGTTGAAGCTTTCTTT	CASSTPGHVEAFF
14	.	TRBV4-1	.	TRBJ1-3	TGCGCCAGCAGCCCGGGTCTGTATGGAAACACCATATATTTT	CASSPGLYGNTIYF
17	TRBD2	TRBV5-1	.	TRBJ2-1	TGCGCCAGCAGCTTTGGGGCCCGGACTAGCGGGAGGATGGATCAGTTCTTC	CASSFGARTSGRMDQFF
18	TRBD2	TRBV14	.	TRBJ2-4	TGTGCCAGCAGCCAAGGACTAGCGGGAGAGGTGGCCAAAAACATTCAGTACTTC	CASSQGLAGEVAKNIQYF
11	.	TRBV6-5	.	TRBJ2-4	TGTGCCAGCGGCAAGGATTACATTCAGTACTTC	CASGKDYIQYF
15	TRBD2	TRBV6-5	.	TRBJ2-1	TGTGCCAGCAGTTACGGCGGGAGCTCCTACAATGAGCAGTTCTTC	CASSYGGSSYNEQFF
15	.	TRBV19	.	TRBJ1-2	TGTGCCAGTAGTTCAAGGGGCAGGGGAAACTATGGCTACACCTTC	CASSSRGRGNYGYTF
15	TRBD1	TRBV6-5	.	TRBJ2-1	TGTGCCAGCAGTCGAGGACAGGCAAACTGCAATGAGCAGTTCTTC	CASSRGQANCNEQFF
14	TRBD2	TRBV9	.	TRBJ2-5	TGTGCCAGCAGCGTTAGCGGGAGAGGAGAGACCCAGTACTTC	CASSVSGRGETQYF
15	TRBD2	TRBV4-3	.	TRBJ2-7	TGCGCCAGCAGCCAAGACCGGGGGGGGCCCTACGAGCAGTACTTC	CASSQDRGGPYEQYF
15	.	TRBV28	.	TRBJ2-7	TGTGCCAGCAGTTTCGCGTTTTCCAGCTCCTACGAGCAGTACTTC	CASSFAFSSSYEQYF
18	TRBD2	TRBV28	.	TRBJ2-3	TGTGCCAGCAGTTTTAGTTCAGCGCTAGCGGGAGATCAAGATACGCAGTATTTT	CASSFSSALAGDQDTQYF
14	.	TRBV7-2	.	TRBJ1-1	TGTGCCAGCAGCGTAAGGGACGCCAGGACTGAAGCTTTCTTT	CASSVRDARTEAFF
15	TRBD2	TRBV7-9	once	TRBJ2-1	TGTGCCAGCAGCCCCGGGACTAGCGCCTACAATGAGCAGTTCTTC	CASSPGTSAYNEQFF
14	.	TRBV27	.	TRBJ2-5	TGTGCCAGCAGTTTATGGGGGGAAGGGGAGACCCAGTACTTC	CASSLWGEGETQYF
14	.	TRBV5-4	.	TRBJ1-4	TGTGCCAGCAGCTTTTGGGGAACTAATGAAAAACTGTTTTTT	CASSFWGTNEKLFF
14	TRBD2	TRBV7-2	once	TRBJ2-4	TGTGCCAGCAGCCTAGGGACTAGCGGGAACATTCAGTACTTC	CASSLGTSGNIQYF
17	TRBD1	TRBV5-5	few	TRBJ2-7	TGTGCCAGCAGCTTTGTCCCGAAGTCACAGGGGGCCTACGAGCAGTACTTC	CASSFVPKSQGAYEQYF
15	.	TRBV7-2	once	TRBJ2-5	TGTGCCAGCAGCTCAGCGGTAGGGGGTTGGGAGACCCAGTACTTC	CASSSAVGGWETQYF
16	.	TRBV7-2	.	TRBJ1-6	TGTGCCAGCAGCTCCCGAAGTAGGCCGGGGCATTCACCCCTCCACTTT	CASSSRSRPGHSPLHF
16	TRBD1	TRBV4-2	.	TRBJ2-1	TGTGCCAGCAGCCAAGACTCCGGGACAGGGGGGGATGAGCAGTTCTTC	CASSQDSGTGGDEQFF
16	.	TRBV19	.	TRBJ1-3	TGTGCCAGTAGTACGGGATTTTTTTCCTCTGGAAACACCATATATTTT	CASSTGFFSSGNTIYF
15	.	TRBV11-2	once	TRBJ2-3	TGTGCCAGCAGCTTAGAGGGGAGGTACACAGATACGCAGTATTTT	CASSLEGRYTDTQYF
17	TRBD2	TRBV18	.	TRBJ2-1	TGTGCCAGCTCCCGATCGACTAGCCCAAGCTCCTACAATGAGCAGTTCTTC	CASSRSTSPSSYNEQFF
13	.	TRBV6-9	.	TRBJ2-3	TGTGCCAGCAGTTACGGCGGTCCTGCTCCGCAGTATTTT	CASSYGGPAPQYF
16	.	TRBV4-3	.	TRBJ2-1	TGCGCCAGCAGCCATTTCAGGAGCCTTTCCTACAATGAGCAGTTCTTC	CASSHFRSLSYNEQFF
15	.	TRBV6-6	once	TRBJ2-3	TGTGCCAGCAGTTACACCCCTTACCGTACAGATACGCAGTATTTT	CASSYTPYRTDTQYF
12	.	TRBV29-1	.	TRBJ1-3	TGCAGCGTTGAGGGATCCGGAAACACCATATATTTT	CSVEGSGNTIYF
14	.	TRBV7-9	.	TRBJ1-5	TGTGCCAGCAGCTTATCCGGGGGGCTACAGCCCCAGCATTTT	CASSLSGGLQPQHF
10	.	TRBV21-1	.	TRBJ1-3	TGTGCCAGCAGCTACCGCACCATATATTTT	CASSYRTIYF
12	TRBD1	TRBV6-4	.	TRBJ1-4	TGTGCCAGCAGGACCTCGGACAGGGGGGGCGTTTTT	CASRTSDRGGVF
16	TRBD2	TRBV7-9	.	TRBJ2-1	TGTGCCAGCAGCACTCCTACTAGCGGGTTCTACAATGAGCAGTTCTTC	CASSTPTSGFYNEQFF